The clone carrying this T cell receptor (beta chain) was seen a handful of times. Its matching antigen is unknown. The CDR3 sequence is 17 residues long. The ends lost 4 bases at V and 2 bases at J; junction bases unmatched: 7. Germline values: CDR1 SGDLS, CDR2 YYNGEE. TCRdb re-called the 5' RACE reads through MiXCR, storing one row per CDR3 protein. This sample has some 790,000 distinct CDR3 sequences, with 15% to 20% found just once. This sample is part of a study of identical twins. Whole-study results and caveats: Models, which agreed with sharing between unrelated individuals, nonetheless underestimated the out-of-frame TCR alpha sharing seen in monozygotic twins.

The same data also contributed to another study, on T cells expressing NK-cell markers.

The clonotype originates from a woman aged 18-30 years in good health. The genes are TRBV9 and TRBJ2-3; the match to TRBD2 covers 13 bases. Sequencing input: PBMCs. The CDR3 region is CASSPFGTSGNTDTQYF. The CDR3 coding sequence is TGTGCCAGCAGCCCTTTTGGGACTAGCGGGAACACAGATACGCAGTATTTT.